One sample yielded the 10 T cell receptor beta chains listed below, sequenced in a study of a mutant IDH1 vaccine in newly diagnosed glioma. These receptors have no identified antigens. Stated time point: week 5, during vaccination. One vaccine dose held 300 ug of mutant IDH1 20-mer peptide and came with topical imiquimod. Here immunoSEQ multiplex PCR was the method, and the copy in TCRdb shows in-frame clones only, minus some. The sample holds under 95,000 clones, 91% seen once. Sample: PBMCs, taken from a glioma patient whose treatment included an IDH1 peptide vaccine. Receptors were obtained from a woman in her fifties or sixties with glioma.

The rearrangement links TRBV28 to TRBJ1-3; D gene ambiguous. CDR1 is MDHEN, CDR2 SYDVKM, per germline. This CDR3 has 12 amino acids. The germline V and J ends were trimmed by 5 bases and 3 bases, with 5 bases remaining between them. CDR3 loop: CASSIYGNTIYF. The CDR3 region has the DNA TGTGCCAGCAGTATTTATGGAAACACCATATATTTT.

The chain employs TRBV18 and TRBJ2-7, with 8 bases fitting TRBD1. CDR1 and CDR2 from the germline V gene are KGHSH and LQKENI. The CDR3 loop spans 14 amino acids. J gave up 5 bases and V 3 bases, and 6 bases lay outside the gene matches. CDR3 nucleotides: TGTGCCAGCTCACCCCGGCAGGGGGCCGACGAGCAGTACTTC. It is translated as CASSPRQGADEQYF.

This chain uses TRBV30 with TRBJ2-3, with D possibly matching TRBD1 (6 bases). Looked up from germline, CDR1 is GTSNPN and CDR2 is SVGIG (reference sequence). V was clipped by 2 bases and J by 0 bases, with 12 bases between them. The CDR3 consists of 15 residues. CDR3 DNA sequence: TGTGCCTGGAGTCCAGGACAGACTAGCACAGATACGCAGTATTTT. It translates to CAWSPGQTSTDTQYF.

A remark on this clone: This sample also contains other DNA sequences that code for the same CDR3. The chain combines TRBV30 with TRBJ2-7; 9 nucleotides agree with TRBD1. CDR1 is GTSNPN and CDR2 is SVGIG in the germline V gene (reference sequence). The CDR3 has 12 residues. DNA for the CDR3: TGTGCTTTCGACAGGGGGGGCGGGCGGCAGTACTTC. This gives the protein CAFDRGGGRQYF.

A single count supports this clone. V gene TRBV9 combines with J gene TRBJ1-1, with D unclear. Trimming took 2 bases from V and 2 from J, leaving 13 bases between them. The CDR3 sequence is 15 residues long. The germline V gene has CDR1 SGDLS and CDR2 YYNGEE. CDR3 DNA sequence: TGTGCCAGCAGCGTCTCTAGGACGGGAAACACTGAAGCTTTCTTT. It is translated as CASSVSRTGNTEAFF.

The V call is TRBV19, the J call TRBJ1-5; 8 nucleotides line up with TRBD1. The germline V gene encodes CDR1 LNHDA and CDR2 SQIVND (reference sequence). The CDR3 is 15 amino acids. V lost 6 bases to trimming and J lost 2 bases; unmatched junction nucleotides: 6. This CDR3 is CASRFDRGGNQPQHF. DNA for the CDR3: TGTGCCAGTAGGTTCGACAGGGGTGGCAATCAGCCCCAGCATTTT.

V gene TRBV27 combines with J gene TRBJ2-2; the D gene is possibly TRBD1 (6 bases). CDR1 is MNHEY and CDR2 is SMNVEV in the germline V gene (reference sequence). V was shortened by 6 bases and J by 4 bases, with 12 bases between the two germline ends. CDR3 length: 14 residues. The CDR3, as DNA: TGTGCCAGCAGCCGACAGGTTACCACCGGGGAGCTGTTTTTT. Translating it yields CASSRQVTTGELFF.

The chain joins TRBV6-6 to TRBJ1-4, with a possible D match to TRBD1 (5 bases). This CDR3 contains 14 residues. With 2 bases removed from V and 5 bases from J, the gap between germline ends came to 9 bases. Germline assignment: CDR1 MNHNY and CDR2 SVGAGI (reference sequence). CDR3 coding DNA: TGTGCCAGCAGTTACGGGCAGGGAAATGAAAAACTGTTTTTT. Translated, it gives CASSYGQGNEKLFF.

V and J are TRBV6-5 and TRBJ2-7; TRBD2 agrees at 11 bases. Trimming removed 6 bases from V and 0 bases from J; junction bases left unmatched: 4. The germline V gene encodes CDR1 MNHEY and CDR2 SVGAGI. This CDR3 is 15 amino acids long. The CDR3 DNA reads TGTGCCAGCAGACCAACTAGCGGGGGCTCCTACGAGCAGTACTTC. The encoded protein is CASRPTSGGSYEQYF.

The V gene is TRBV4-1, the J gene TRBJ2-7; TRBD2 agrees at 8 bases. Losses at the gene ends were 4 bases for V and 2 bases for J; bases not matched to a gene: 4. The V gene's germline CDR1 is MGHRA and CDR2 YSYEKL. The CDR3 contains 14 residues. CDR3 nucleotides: TGCGCCAGCAGCCCTTTAGCGGGGACCTACGAGCAGTACTTC. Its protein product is CASSPLAGTYEQYF.